These 21 T cell receptor beta chains were all obtained from the same sample, sequenced in a study of beta chain features in type 1 diabetes. The entirety of the isolated RNA underwent reverse transcription, so expressed TCRB transcripts were sequenced. Data came from immunoSEQ multiplex PCR; TCRdb stores just in-frame clones and leaves some out. The table includes about 140,000 clones, 9% to 10% detected once. Sequencing was performed on central memory CD4+ T cells from blood. The receptor source for this set is a woman in her forties in good health.

This clone occurred a few times. V is TRBV14 and J is TRBJ1-5, with TRBD1 as a possible D gene (6 bases). V was shortened by 3 bases and J by 9 bases, with 12 bases between the two germline ends. This CDR3 has 13 amino acids. CDR1 is SGHDN and CDR2 is FVKESK in the germline V gene. The CDR3 coding sequence is TGTGCCAGCAGCCACGTACAGGGTGGGCCCCAGCATTTT. The encoded protein is CASSHVQGGPQHF.

V is TRBV10-1 and J is TRBJ2-1; 11 bases are a match to TRBD2. Germline-derived CDR1 and CDR2 are WNHNN and SYGVQD (reference sequence). The CDR3 contains 15 residues. V dropped 6 bases and J dropped 10; count of bases not matched to a gene: 11. The CDR3 region is CASSNKRTSGSEQFF. CDR3 DNA: TGCGCCAGCAGCAACAAGCGGACTAGCGGGTCCGAGCAGTTCTTC.

The chain joins TRBV7-9 to TRBJ1-1, with no clear D. CDR1 and CDR2 from the germline V gene are SEHNR and FQNEAQ (reference sequence). The CDR3 is 14 residues long. Trimming removed 5 bases at V and 3 bases at J, with 13 bases between. CDR3 protein: CASSQTRPDTEAFF. The CDR3 DNA is TGTGCCAGCAGCCAAACTCGTCCGGACACTGAAGCTTTCTTT.

In this sample, this clone turned up a few times. The chain uses TRBV20-1 and TRBJ1-5; D ambiguous. The CDR3 runs 9 residues. Germline-derived CDR1 and CDR2 are DFQATT and SNEGSKA (reference sequence). V lost 5 bases and J lost 9, with 5 bases in between. CDR3 sequence reads: CSAFWPQHF. The CDR3 region has the DNA TGCAGTGCTTTCTGGCCCCAGCATTTT.

The J gene is TRBJ2-5, the V gene TRBV19, with D tentatively TRBD2 (6 bases). Trimming removed 3 bases from V and 5 bases from J, with 10 bases in between. Germline CDR1 LNHDA, CDR2 SQIVND (reference sequence). This CDR3 region has 13 residues. For the CDR3, the DNA is TGTGCCAGTAGTATCGCGGGGAGGGAGACCCAGTACTTC. The encoded protein is CASSIAGRETQYF.

The V gene is TRBV18, the J gene TRBJ2-7, with D uncertain. The CDR3 is 12 amino acids. Trimming shortened V by 1 base and J by 7 bases, and 8 bases separated the two germline ends. CDR1 is KGHSH, CDR2 LQKENI, per germline. The CDR3: CASSPQQREQYF. DNA for the CDR3: TGTGCCAGCTCACCACAGCAGAGGGAGCAGTACTTC. Supplemented by reference TRBV18 and TRBJ2-7, the full variable domain reads NAGVMQNPRHLVRRRGQEARLRCSPMKGHSHVYWYRQLPEEGLKFMVYLQKENIIDESGMPKERFSAEFPKEGPSILRIQQVVRGDSAAYFCASSPQQREQYFGPGTRLTVT.

The V gene is TRBV29-1, the J gene TRBJ2-1; 11 bases match TRBD2. Germline-derived CDR1 and CDR2 are SQVTM and ANQGSEA. Trimming took 7 bases from V and 4 from J; bases not matched to a gene: 9. The CDR3 totals 15 residues. The CDR3 loop reads CSARKTSGGYNEQFF. In DNA form, the CDR3 reads TGCAGCGCGAGAAAAACTAGCGGGGGTTACAATGAGCAGTTCTTC.

The gene calls are TRBV25-1 and TRBJ1-2, with TRBD1 matching over 10 bases. V shed 1 base, J shed 0 bases, and the junction held 5 bases outside the gene matches. The CDR3 is 17 amino acids. Germline CDR1 is MGHDK and CDR2 is SYGVNS. CDR3 bases: TGTGCCAGCAGTGAATCGACAGGGGGCAACACTAACTATGGCTACACCTTC. Encoded protein: CASSESTGGNTNYGYTF.

The chain joins TRBV4-1 to TRBJ2-7; the D is unclear. Between the trimmed V and J ends, which lost 5 bases and 3 bases, there was a span of 11 bases. The length of the CDR3 is 13 residues. CDR1 MGHRA and CDR2 YSYEKL come from the germline V gene. CDR3 DNA: TGCGCCAGCAGCACCCAACTGCGCTACGAGCAGTACTTC. Amino acid sequence: CASSTQLRYEQYF.

The CDR3 DNA follows: TGTGCCAGCAGCGCGGGACAGGGAAATTCACCCCTCCACTTT. This encodes CASSAGQGNSPLHF. The chain employs TRBV27 and TRBJ1-6, with TRBD1 matching over 9 bases. Trimming cost V 6 bases and J 7 bases; bases outside gene matches: 4. Germline CDR1 MNHEY, CDR2 SMNVEV (reference sequence). This CDR3 spans 14 amino acids.

In regard to this clone: Given a much more abundant clone one base away, this may be a read error. In the same sample, other DNA sequences code for this CDR3. The chain joins TRBV5-4 to TRBJ2-5; TRBD1 aligns across 9 bases. Germline loops: CDR1 SGHNT, CDR2 YYREEE (reference sequence). Trimming cost V 2 bases and J 5 bases; bases outside gene matches: 1. This CDR3 is built from 13 residues. The DNA of the CDR3 is TGTGCCAGCAGCTTTGACAGGGGGGAGACCCAGTACTTC. This encodes CASSFDRGETQYF.

In this sample, this clone turned up a few times. The chain uses TRBV5-8 and TRBJ1-2; D not resolved. Germline V gene data show CDR1 as SGHTS and CDR2 as YDEGEE. The CDR3 has 14 residues. Trimming removed 0 bases from V and 6 bases from J, with 12 bases in between. CDR3 bases: TGTGCCAGCAGCTTGGCCCGGGGAAGGCATGGCTACACCTTC. Amino acids: CASSLARGRHGYTF.

The genes are TRBV7-2 and TRBJ2-5; D gene unclear. The CDR3 has 13 residues. Germline CDR1 SGHTA, CDR2 FQGNSA. The V end lost 3 bases, the J end lost 4 bases, and 9 bases lay between the germline ends. This chain's CDR3 is CASSFFTGETQYF. CDR3 nucleotides: TGTGCCAGCAGCTTTTTCACGGGAGAGACCCAGTACTTC.

The chain is built from TRBV6-1 and TRBJ1-5; 7 nucleotides match TRBD1. Germline values: CDR1 MNHNS, CDR2 SASEGT. Trimming took 8 bases from V and 6 from J; bases not matched to a gene: 7. This CDR3 region has 13 residues. CDR3 residues: CASGKTGFQPQHF. As DNA, the CDR3 is TGTGCCAGCGGAAAGACAGGGTTTCAGCCCCAGCATTTT.

The rearrangement joins TRBV5-1 to TRBJ1-4; D perhaps matches TRBD1 (5 bases). The V gene's germline CDR1 is SGHRS and CDR2 YFSETQ. Trimming took off 3 bases at V and 4 bases at J, with 13 bases between the two ends. The CDR3 spans 15 residues. CDR3 region: CASSSTGLHNEKLFF. CDR3 DNA sequence: TGCGCCAGCAGCTCCACGGGACTCCATAATGAAAAACTGTTTTTT.

The chain links TRBV2 to TRBJ1-5, with 8 bases lining up with TRBD1. The CDR3 totals 12 residues. Trimming cost V 7 bases and J 7 bases; bases outside gene matches: 3. Per the germline V gene, CDR1 is SNHLY and CDR2 is FYNNEI. The CDR3, as DNA: TGTGCCAGCAAGACAGGGGAACAGCCCCAGCATTTT. Residues: CASKTGEQPQHF.

This clone was found a few times. This sample includes further DNA sequences coding for the same CDR3. The V gene is TRBV15, the J gene TRBJ1-2; no firm D call. The germline V gene encodes CDR1 LNHNV and CDR2 YYDKDF (reference sequence). V lost 0 bases and J lost 5, with 10 bases in between. The CDR3 is 14 residues long. The CDR3 is CATSRDQERYGYTF. CDR3 sequence (DNA): TGTGCCACCAGCAGAGATCAAGAGAGGTATGGCTACACCTTC.

V gene TRBV6-4 combines with J gene TRBJ2-1; 10 nucleotides match TRBD1. CDR1 MRHNA and CDR2 SNTAGT come from the germline V gene. Trimming cost V 6 bases and J 8 bases; bases outside gene matches: 7. The CDR3 has 14 residues. CDR3 sequence reads: CASSPIGTGDEQFF. As DNA, the CDR3 is TGTGCCAGCAGCCCTATCGGGACAGGGGATGAGCAGTTCTTC.

The chain carries TRBV7-9 and TRBJ2-1, with TRBD2 identical over 10 bases. Germline V gene lookup returns CDR1 SEHNR and CDR2 FQNEAQ (reference sequence). This CDR3 is 13 amino acids long. J gave up 7 bases and V 7 bases, and 4 bases lay outside the gene matches. The CDR3, as DNA: TGTGCCAGCACCTATAGCGGGGGGAATGAGCAGTTCTTC. Protein sequence: CASTYSGGNEQFF.

This chain connects TRBV4-3 to TRBJ2-7; D is possibly TRBD2 (5 bases). This CDR3 contains 14 residues. From germline, CDR1 is LGHNA and CDR2 YSLEER. The V gene lost 5 bases and the J gene lost 0 bases, with 11 bases spanning the gap. CDR3 region: CASSEDWNSYEQYF. CDR3 in DNA: TGCGCCAGCAGCGAGGACTGGAACTCCTACGAGCAGTACTTC.

The chain combines TRBV11-3 with TRBJ2-2; possibly TRBD1 for D (5 bases). V was clipped by 1 base and J by 2 bases, with 8 bases between them. The CDR3 is 15 residues long. Germline CDR1 reads SGHNT; CDR2 reads YENEEA. The CDR3 loop reads CASSLGQGNTGELFF. The CDR3, as DNA: TGTGCCAGCAGCTTAGGCCAGGGAAACACCGGGGAGCTGTTTTTT.